This is a list of T cell receptor beta chains from one sample in a study of shared clonotypes between healthy human individuals. Produced via immunoSEQ multiplex PCR; TCRdb's table is partial and in-frame only. The data show 2 million to 2.5 million clones, 93% seen once. The material sequenced was naive CD4+ T cells from PBMCs. Source of these receptors: a man in his late teens or twenties in good health. Some clones in this sample may be carry-over from other donors' samples. Each CDR3 is given with its conserved first and last residue. Fields, in order: J gene, D gene, V gene, clone size, CDR3 DNA, CDR3 protein. The D gene is left open where the match is weak. Rows may omit the clone size; those that give it use once, few, many or a size class.

j_gene: TRBJ2-1; d_gene: -; v_gene: TRBV10-3; abundance: -; CDR3nt: TGTGCCATCAGTGATCGGAATGAGCAGTTCTTC; CDR3aa: CAISDRNEQFF
j_gene: TRBJ2-5; d_gene: -; v_gene: TRBV7-9; abundance: -; CDR3nt: TGTGCCAGCAGCTTAAGCGGCCCGGGGGTTGAGACCCAGTACTTC; CDR3aa: CASSLSGPGVETQYF
j_gene: TRBJ1-6; d_gene: -; v_gene: TRBV5-1; abundance: once; CDR3nt: TGCGCCAGCAGCTTGGACAGGGTGCGGAATTCACCCCTCCACTTT; CDR3aa: CASSLDRVRNSPLHF
j_gene: TRBJ2-7; d_gene: TRBD2; v_gene: TRBV27; abundance: -; CDR3nt: TGTGCCAGCAGCCCGCTGGGGGGGACCAACGAGCAGTACTTC; CDR3aa: CASSPLGGTNEQYF
j_gene: TRBJ2-3; d_gene: -; v_gene: TRBV9; abundance: -; CDR3nt: TGTGCCAGCAGCGTTACAGGGGATACGCAGTATTTT; CDR3aa: CASSVTGDTQYF
j_gene: TRBJ1-1; d_gene: -; v_gene: TRBV6-6; abundance: -; CDR3nt: TGTGCCAGCAGTTACTCGGGGCTCATGGGGGGCACTGAAGCTTTCTTT; CDR3aa: CASSYSGLMGGTEAFF
j_gene: TRBJ1-1; d_gene: -; v_gene: TRBV29-1; abundance: -; CDR3nt: TGCAGCGCCCGACAGGCGATCACTGAAGCTTTCTTT; CDR3aa: CSARQAITEAFF
j_gene: TRBJ2-2; d_gene: -; v_gene: TRBV19; abundance: -; CDR3nt: TGTGCCAGTAGTATAGGAGGGATCGGGGAGCTGTTTTTT; CDR3aa: CASSIGGIGELFF
j_gene: TRBJ2-3; d_gene: -; v_gene: TRBV9; abundance: -; CDR3nt: TGTGCCAGCAGCGTAGGCCCGAGCTATCCGGGAGAATGGGCAGATACGCAGTATTTT; CDR3aa: CASSVGPSYPGEWADTQYF
j_gene: TRBJ2-7; d_gene: TRBD1; v_gene: TRBV18; abundance: -; CDR3nt: TGTGCCAGCTCACCATTGGCCCGACAGGGGATTGAGGAGCAGTACTTC; CDR3aa: CASSPLARQGIEEQYF
j_gene: TRBJ2-6; d_gene: -; v_gene: TRBV10-1; abundance: -; CDR3nt: TGCGCCAGCAAGAACAGGGTCGGGGCCAACGTCCTGACTTTC; CDR3aa: CASKNRVGANVLTF
j_gene: TRBJ2-5; d_gene: -; v_gene: TRBV5-1; abundance: -; CDR3nt: TGCGCCAGCAGCCCAGGTGGGGGGCGGCTGGAGACCCAGTACTTC; CDR3aa: CASSPGGGRLETQYF
j_gene: TRBJ2-5; d_gene: TRBD2; v_gene: TRBV5-4; abundance: -; CDR3nt: TGTGCCAGCAGCTCCGCACTAGCGGGGGGACAAGAGACCCAGTACTTC; CDR3aa: CASSSALAGGQETQYF
j_gene: TRBJ1-4; d_gene: -; v_gene: TRBV5-4; abundance: -; CDR3nt: TGTGCCAGCAGCGCCTACACCACTAATGAAAAACTGTTTTTT; CDR3aa: CASSAYTTNEKLFF
j_gene: TRBJ2-5; d_gene: TRBD1; v_gene: TRBV6-1; abundance: -; CDR3nt: TGTGCCAGCCAAAGGGACAGCCAAGAGACCCAGTACTTC; CDR3aa: CASQRDSQETQYF
j_gene: TRBJ2-3; d_gene: -; v_gene: TRBV11-2; abundance: -; CDR3nt: TGTGCCAGCAGCTTACAGGCCTCGGGTACGCAGTATTTT; CDR3aa: CASSLQASGTQYF
j_gene: TRBJ2-3; d_gene: -; v_gene: TRBV7-3; abundance: -; CDR3nt: TGTGCCAGCAGCGGGGTGGGGGCAGATACGCAGTATTTT; CDR3aa: CASSGVGADTQYF
j_gene: TRBJ1-3; d_gene: -; v_gene: TRBV11-2; abundance: -; CDR3nt: TGTGCCAGCAGGCGCCCATTAGTCCCTGGAAACACCATATATTTT; CDR3aa: CASRRPLVPGNTIYF
j_gene: TRBJ1-2; d_gene: -; v_gene: TRBV6-1; abundance: -; CDR3nt: TGTGCCAGCATGATGAACTATGGCTACACCTTC; CDR3aa: CASMMNYGYTF
j_gene: TRBJ1-4; d_gene: -; v_gene: TRBV6-5; abundance: -; CDR3nt: TGTGCCAGCAGCTTGAAAGGGTGGACTAATGAAAAACTGTTTTTT; CDR3aa: CASSLKGWTNEKLFF
j_gene: TRBJ1-2; d_gene: -; v_gene: TRBV19; abundance: -; CDR3nt: TGTGCCAGTAGACGGGCCACCTATGGCTACACCTTC; CDR3aa: CASRRATYGYTF
j_gene: TRBJ1-2; d_gene: -; v_gene: TRBV7-2; abundance: -; CDR3nt: TGTGCCAGCAGTGCGGGCCGTAATTATGGCTACACCTTC; CDR3aa: CASSAGRNYGYTF
j_gene: TRBJ2-7; d_gene: TRBD2; v_gene: TRBV2; abundance: -; CDR3nt: TGTGCCAGCAGTGAGGCTAGCGGGAGGGCCCACGAGCAGTACTTC; CDR3aa: CASSEASGRAHEQYF
j_gene: TRBJ1-2; d_gene: -; v_gene: TRBV28; abundance: -; CDR3nt: TGTGCCAGCAGTCCGACAGCTGCCGTCGGGGGCTACACCTTC; CDR3aa: CASSPTAAVGGYTF
j_gene: TRBJ2-6; d_gene: -; v_gene: TRBV10-3; abundance: -; CDR3nt: TGTGCCATCAGCCGACAGCTAGCCGCGACCTCTGGGGCCAACGTCCTGACTTTC; CDR3aa: CAISRQLAATSGANVLTF
j_gene: TRBJ2-3; d_gene: -; v_gene: TRBV27; abundance: -; CDR3nt: TGTGCCAGCAGTTCGACAGTCACAGATACGCAGTATTTT; CDR3aa: CASSSTVTDTQYF
j_gene: TRBJ2-1; d_gene: -; v_gene: TRBV2; abundance: -; CDR3nt: TGTGCCAGCAGTGAGTCAATATACAATGAGCAGTTCTTC; CDR3aa: CASSESIYNEQFF
j_gene: TRBJ1-4; d_gene: -; v_gene: TRBV19; abundance: -; CDR3nt: TGTGCCAGTAGTATCGGCACCTACAGTGAAAAACTGTTTTTT; CDR3aa: CASSIGTYSEKLFF
j_gene: TRBJ1-5; d_gene: -; v_gene: TRBV2; abundance: once; CDR3nt: TGTGCCAGCAGTGAGCGGCAGAATAGCAATCAGCCCCAGCATTTT; CDR3aa: CASSERQNSNQPQHF
j_gene: TRBJ2-1; d_gene: -; v_gene: TRBV7-3; abundance: -; CDR3nt: TGTGCCAGCAGCCCGGAACAGGGTTGGTGGAATGAGCAGTTCTTC; CDR3aa: CASSPEQGWWNEQFF
j_gene: TRBJ2-1; d_gene: TRBD2; v_gene: TRBV5-1; abundance: -; CDR3nt: TGCGCCAGCAGCTCTCGGGAGGCCTCTTACAATGAGCAGTTCTTC; CDR3aa: CASSSREASYNEQFF
j_gene: TRBJ2-2; d_gene: -; v_gene: TRBV7-3; abundance: -; CDR3nt: TGTGCCAGCAGCTTACGGGGGAGTGGGACCGGGGAGCTGTTTTTT; CDR3aa: CASSLRGSGTGELFF
j_gene: TRBJ2-1; d_gene: TRBD1; v_gene: TRBV2; abundance: -; CDR3nt: TGTGCCAGCACTCGAAGGACAGGGGACCGGGAACAGTTCTTC; CDR3aa: CASTRRTGDREQFF
j_gene: TRBJ2-2; d_gene: TRBD1; v_gene: TRBV6-5; abundance: -; CDR3nt: TGTGCCAGCATGGTTTCAGGGGGAACCGGGGAGCTGTTTTTT; CDR3aa: CASMVSGGTGELFF
j_gene: TRBJ2-5; d_gene: -; v_gene: TRBV19; abundance: -; CDR3nt: TGTGCCAGTAGTATAGGGCAGGGAGGCTTGGGAGAGACCCAGTACTTC; CDR3aa: CASSIGQGGLGETQYF
j_gene: TRBJ2-2; d_gene: -; v_gene: TRBV7-6; abundance: -; CDR3nt: TGTGCCAGCAGCTTAGCGCATCGCACCGGGGAGCTGTTTTTT; CDR3aa: CASSLAHRTGELFF
j_gene: TRBJ1-4; d_gene: -; v_gene: TRBV6-1; abundance: -; CDR3nt: TGTGCCAGCAGTTCGGGGAATGAAAAACTGTTTTTT; CDR3aa: CASSSGNEKLFF
j_gene: TRBJ2-3; d_gene: TRBD1; v_gene: TRBV5-1; abundance: -; CDR3nt: TGCGCCAGCAGCTGGGGGTCGTCCCCCCAGGGGGCAGATACGCAGTATTTT; CDR3aa: CASSWGSSPQGADTQYF
j_gene: TRBJ2-7; d_gene: -; v_gene: TRBV4-3; abundance: -; CDR3nt: TGCGCCAGCAGCCAAGATCTCGGAAGCGCTCCCTACGAGCAGTACTTC; CDR3aa: CASSQDLGSAPYEQYF
j_gene: TRBJ2-3; d_gene: TRBD2; v_gene: TRBV7-9; abundance: once; CDR3nt: TGTGCCAGCAGCCGTTGGACTAGCGGGAGGGCCTTAGATACGCAGTATTTT; CDR3aa: CASSRWTSGRALDTQYF
j_gene: TRBJ1-2; d_gene: -; v_gene: TRBV15; abundance: -; CDR3nt: TGTGCCACCAGCAGAGAACACCCGAGGTTCAGTGGCTACACCTTC; CDR3aa: CATSREHPRFSGYTF
j_gene: TRBJ2-2; d_gene: TRBD2; v_gene: TRBV28; abundance: -; CDR3nt: TGTGCCAGCAGTTCAAACGGGAGGACGAACACCGGGGAGCTGTTTTTT; CDR3aa: CASSSNGRTNTGELFF
j_gene: TRBJ2-1; d_gene: TRBD2; v_gene: TRBV27; abundance: -; CDR3nt: TGTGCCAGCAGTCAAAACCGCGGAGACGGACTAGGCCGTGAGCAGTTCTTC; CDR3aa: CASSQNRGDGLGREQFF
j_gene: TRBJ2-7; d_gene: -; v_gene: TRBV12-1; abundance: -; CDR3nt: TGTGCCAGCAGCTTTCCCCAAGGGGGTGCCCGGGACAGGTCTTACGAGCAGTACTTC; CDR3aa: CASSFPQGGARDRSYEQYF
j_gene: TRBJ2-3; d_gene: -; v_gene: TRBV7-9; abundance: -; CDR3nt: TGTGCCAGCAGCTTAGGGGTGGGCGTAGATACGCAGTATTTT; CDR3aa: CASSLGVGVDTQYF
j_gene: TRBJ2-7; d_gene: -; v_gene: TRBV6-6; abundance: -; CDR3nt: TGTGCCAGCACCGAGGACAGATTATCCTACGAGCAGTACTTC; CDR3aa: CASTEDRLSYEQYF
j_gene: TRBJ2-2; d_gene: -; v_gene: TRBV7-3; abundance: -; CDR3nt: TGTGCCAGCAGCCTTTCCGGAGCAGGCAACACCGGGGAGCTGTTTTTT; CDR3aa: CASSLSGAGNTGELFF
j_gene: TRBJ1-5; d_gene: -; v_gene: TRBV5-1; abundance: -; CDR3nt: TGCGCCAGCAGCTTGGTCCCCGGCGATCAGCCCCAGCATTTT; CDR3aa: CASSLVPGDQPQHF
j_gene: TRBJ2-5; d_gene: TRBD2; v_gene: TRBV6-6; abundance: once; CDR3nt: TGTGCCAGCAGTGGGGCCGGGACTAGTTTCCGAGAGACCCAGTACTTC; CDR3aa: CASSGAGTSFRETQYF
j_gene: TRBJ2-7; d_gene: -; v_gene: TRBV18; abundance: -; CDR3nt: TGTGCCAGCTCACCAGGGCAGTCCTACGAGCAGTACTTC; CDR3aa: CASSPGQSYEQYF
j_gene: TRBJ1-4; d_gene: -; v_gene: TRBV27; abundance: -; CDR3nt: TGTGCCAGCAGCACGACACAAACGATGGGAAAACTGTTTTTT; CDR3aa: CASSTTQTMGKLFF
j_gene: TRBJ1-2; d_gene: -; v_gene: TRBV5-1; abundance: -; CDR3nt: TGCGCCAGCAGCAATCAGGACACGGGCTATGGCTACACCTTC; CDR3aa: CASSNQDTGYGYTF
j_gene: TRBJ1-2; d_gene: TRBD1; v_gene: TRBV5-1; abundance: -; CDR3nt: TGCGCCAGCAGCCCCGGGACAGGGGGCGAACTTGGCTACACCTTC; CDR3aa: CASSPGTGGELGYTF
j_gene: TRBJ2-5; d_gene: -; v_gene: TRBV29-1; abundance: -; CDR3nt: TGCAGCGTTGAAACGGAGACCCAGTACTTC; CDR3aa: CSVETETQYF